A selection of T cell receptor beta chains follows, all from one sample in a study of T-cell reconstitution after alpha-beta-depleted transplantation in children. TCRdb re-called the PCR reads with MiXCR, one entry per CDR3 protein. The table includes hundreds of thousands of distinct CDR3 sequences, over 15% detected once. Sequencing used PBMCs from the stem cell graft donor, obtained from the stem cell graft. Every receptor here comes from a human donor who donated a stem cell graft to a child with acute myeloid leukemia. The CDR3 runs from the conserved cysteine through the conserved F or W. Each record gives: V gene, J gene, clone size, D gene, CDR3 DNA, CDR3 protein. D genes are given only for firm matches. Only part of the rows carry a size: once, few, many, or a class if the clone is expanded.

TRBV20-1,TRBJ1-5,many,NA,TGCAGTGCTAGAGATCGGGGTTCTCAGCCCCAGCATTTT,CSARDRGSQPQHF
TRBV20-1,TRBJ1-1,many,NA,TGCAGTGCTATGGAGTCGAACACTGAAGCTTTCTTT,CSAMESNTEAFF
TRBV7-7,TRBJ2-2,NA,NA,TGTGCCAGCAGCGACCGGGACCACCACACCGGGGAGCTGTTTTTT,CASSDRDHHTGELFF
TRBV20-1,TRBJ2-1,NA,TRBD2,TGCAGTGCTAGAGACCCCTCAGCGGGGGGTTACAATGAGCAGTTCTTC,CSARDPSAGGYNEQFF
TRBV12-3/TRBV12-4,TRBJ1-3,few,NA,TGTGCCAGCAGTTTCCTGGAAAGTTTTGGAAACACCATATATTTT,CASSFLESFGNTIYF
TRBV29-1,TRBJ2-1,many,TRBD1,TGCAGCGTTTGGGACAGGGACAATGAGCAGTTCTTC,CSVWDRDNEQFF
TRBV10-2,TRBJ2-1,few,NA,TGCGCCATACCGCTGGACAGACCCTACAATGAGCAGTTCTTC,CAIPLDRPYNEQFF
TRBV20-1,TRBJ1-1,few,NA,TGCAGTGCTAGGTATGGACATCCTGGGGACACTGAAGCTTTCTTT,CSARYGHPGDTEAFF
TRBV6-5,TRBJ1-5,NA,NA,TGTGCCAGCAGTTACGGGGACACGAACGATCAAAAGCATTTT,CASSYGDTNDQKHF
TRBV20-1,TRBJ1-1,many,NA,TGCAGTGCTAGGGAGGGGGAGCGTACTGAAGCTTTCTTT,CSAREGERTEAFF
TRBV6-2/TRBV6-3,TRBJ2-1,few,NA,TGTGCCAGCAGTTACGGGAGACTAGGGGGAGATGAGCAGTTCTTC,CASSYGRLGGDEQFF
TRBV20-1,TRBJ2-1,many,NA,TGCAGTGCTAAGGGCAGGGGCTACAATGAGCAGTTCTTC,CSAKGRGYNEQFF
TRBV5-6,TRBJ2-7,many,NA,TGTGCCAGCAGCTTGGCGAACAGAAAGGGCGAGCAGTACTTC,CASSLANRKGEQYF
TRBV5-1,TRBJ2-2,NA,NA,TGCGCCAGCAGGATAGTGGTTACCCCTACCGGGGAGCTGTTTTTT,CASRIVVTPTGELFF
TRBV5-1,TRBJ2-3,once,NA,TGCGCCAGCAGCCTGGGGACCTTTTCAGCAGATACGCAGTATTTT,CASSLGTFSADTQYF
TRBV5-1,TRBJ2-6,few,NA,TGCGCCAGCAGGGAAGAGGTTTCTGGGGCCAACGTCCTGACTTTC,CASREEVSGANVLTF
TRBV20-1,TRBJ2-3,many,NA,TGCAGTGCCCCAGGGGTCGGGACAGATACGCAGTATTTT,CSAPGVGTDTQYF
TRBV20-1,TRBJ1-1,few,NA,TGCAGTGCCCCCAAGGACACTGAAGCTTTCTTT,CSAPKDTEAFF
TRBV5-4,TRBJ2-4,NA,TRBD1,TGTGCCAGCAGCTTAGGCACGGACAGGGCCAAAAACATTCAGTACTTC,CASSLGTDRAKNIQYF
TRBV6-1,TRBJ1-6,NA,NA,TGTGCCAGCCGGGGCCTATCCTATAATTCACCCCTCCACTTT,CASRGLSYNSPLHF
TRBV10-3,TRBJ1-2,many,TRBD1,TGTGCCATCAGCAATGGACAGGGGAACTATGGCTACACCTTC,CAISNGQGNYGYTF
TRBV28,TRBJ2-2,few,TRBD1,TGTGCCAGCAGTTTACTCGGACAGGTCAACACCGGGGAGCTGTTTTTT,CASSLLGQVNTGELFF
TRBV7-2,TRBJ1-3,NA,NA,TGTGCCAGCAGCTTAACCGGGACAAATGCCGGAAACACCATATATTTT,CASSLTGTNAGNTIYF
TRBV12-3/TRBV12-4,TRBJ2-1,NA,TRBD2,TGTGCCAGCAGTCCCAGGTCGGGGGGGCCCTACAATGAGCAGTTCTTC,CASSPRSGGPYNEQFF
TRBV20-1,TRBJ2-1,NA,NA,TGCAGTGCCCCACCAACAAACTTTGACAATGAGCAGTTCTTC,CSAPPTNFDNEQFF
TRBV28,TRBJ2-5,NA,NA,TGTGCCAGCAGTTTAGGAGGGGCTAACGGGGAGACCCAGTACTTC,CASSLGGANGETQYF
TRBV20-1,TRBJ2-3,many,NA,TGCAGTGCTAGAGTGCGTAATGGAGGCACAGATACGCAGTATTTT,CSARVRNGGTDTQYF
TRBV7-9,TRBJ2-7,few,TRBD2,TGTGCCAGCAGCTCCAGAGCGGGGGGGCCCTACGAGCAGTACTTC,CASSSRAGGPYEQYF
TRBV9,TRBJ2-1,many,TRBD1,TGTGCCAGCAGCGCGGGACAGGGGAACAATGAGCAGTTCTTC,CASSAGQGNNEQFF
TRBV2,TRBJ1-1,NA,NA,TGTGCCACCAAGGAGGGGGCTGAAGCTTTCTTT,CATKEGAEAFF
TRBV9,TRBJ2-1,NA,NA,TGTGCCAGCAAAGGGTTAGCTAATGAGCAGTTCTTC,CASKGLANEQFF
TRBV12-3/TRBV12-4,TRBJ2-1,few,TRBD2,TGTGCCAGCAGTCGACGGACTAGCGGGGGGGCCCATGAGCAGTTCTTC,CASSRRTSGGAHEQFF
TRBV7-9,TRBJ2-7,NA,NA,TGTGCCAGCAGCTTAGCCGGTAGCGTCTACTCCTACGAGCAGTACTTC,CASSLAGSVYSYEQYF
TRBV6-1,TRBJ1-1,few,NA,TGTGCCAGCAATCCAGGGTCTATTTCTGAAGCTTTCTTT,CASNPGSISEAFF
TRBV10-3,TRBJ2-7,few,TRBD1,TGTGCCATCAGTGAGTCGTTCGGACAGGGGCCCTACGAGCAGTACTTC,CAISESFGQGPYEQYF
TRBV6-1,TRBJ1-5,NA,NA,TGTGCCAGCAGTGAGGATTATTGGGTTAGCAATCAGCCCCAGCATTTT,CASSEDYWVSNQPQHF
TRBV25-1,TRBJ2-2,NA,NA,TGTGCCAGCAGAGAAGGGTATGGTTACGGGGAGCTGTTTTTT,CASREGYGYGELFF
TRBV7-9,TRBJ1-1,few,TRBD1,TGTGCCACCGACCGGGGACAGGAAGCTTTCTTT,CATDRGQEAFF
TRBV28,TRBJ1-1,few,TRBD1,TGTGCCAGCAGTTTGGGGACAGGGGGACGAGCTTTCTTT,CASSLGTGGRAFF
TRBV20-1,TRBJ2-2,few,NA,TGCAGTGCTAAACCTAGTCAGGGTCCATCCACAACCGGGGAGCTGTTTTTT,CSAKPSQGPSTTGELFF